These 24 T cell receptor beta chains came from one sample sequenced in a study of identical twins. TCRdb used MiXCR to reprocess the 5' RACE reads, holding one entry per CDR3 protein. Of hundreds of thousands of distinct CDR3 sequences in the sample, over 8.5% were seen once. The data also belong to a second study, concerning yellow fever vaccine responses in identical twins.

Sequencing was performed on PBMCs. Every receptor here comes from a woman aged 18-29 years in good health.

This clonotype occurred a few times. The rearrangement joins TRBV15 to TRBJ2-4, with a weak D call TRBD1 (5 bases). Trimming removed 1 base from V and 1 base from J, with 20 bases in between. CDR1 and CDR2 from the germline V gene are LNHNV and YYDKDF (reference sequence). The CDR3 is 19 amino acids. The CDR3 DNA reads as TGTGCCACCAGCAGAGCAAACGCGGAAGGGGCTCGGGCCAAAAACATTCAGTACTTC. It encodes CATSRANAEGARAKNIQYF.

This clonotype was observed a few times. The V and J genes are TRBV28 and TRBJ2-1, with a weak D call TRBD1 (5 bases). Trimming removed 8 bases from V and 0 bases from J, with 11 bases in between. The CDR3 totals 14 residues. Germline values: CDR1 MDHEN, CDR2 SYDVKM. The DNA for the CDR3 is TGTGCCAGCGAAGACAGAAGCTCCTACAATGAGCAGTTCTTC. It specifies CASEDRSSYNEQFF.

This clonotype appeared many times. The genes are TRBV12-3 or TRBV12-4 and TRBJ2-7; no clear D. CDR3 size: 13 residues. Trimming stripped 0 bases from V and 0 bases from J, with 3 bases between. The CDR3 region has the DNA TGTGCCAGCAGTTTAGCCCACTCCTACGAGCAGTACTTC. It codes for CASSLAHSYEQYF.

This clonotype was detected many times. This chain connects TRBV5-1 to TRBJ2-4; 10 bases align to TRBD1. The CDR3 is 14 residues long. Germline values: CDR1 SGHRS, CDR2 YFSETQ. J gave up 7 bases and V 0 bases, and 1 base lay outside the gene matches. The CDR3 nucleotides read TGCGCCAGCAGCTTGGGACAGGGGGCGAACATTCAGTACTTC. It specifies CASSLGQGANIQYF.

The sample holds a few counts of this clonotype. The genes are TRBV3-1 and TRBJ1-1; D gene uncertain. V was trimmed by 1 base and J by 3 bases, leaving 12 bases between them. CDR1 LGHDT and CDR2 YNNKEL come from the germline V gene (reference sequence). The CDR3 contains 15 residues. CDR3 bases: TGTGCCAGCAGCCAAGTCAGGCCCGGGGACACTGAAGCTTTCTTT. Amino acids: CASSQVRPGDTEAFF.

This clonotype was counted at least ten times. The chain employs TRBV20-1 and TRBJ2-2; 9 bases map to TRBD2. The CDR3 length is 18 residues. CDR1 DFQATT and CDR2 SNEGSKA come from the germline V gene (reference sequence). V gave up 1 base and J gave up 2 bases; unmatched junction bases: 11. CDR3 amino acids: CSARGSGTSGLNTGELFF. CDR3 in DNA: TGCAGTGCTAGAGGGTCGGGTACTAGCGGGCTCAACACCGGGGAGCTGTTTTTT.

This clonotype was picked up many times. The chain uses TRBV18 and TRBJ2-7; D is unclear. Trimming left V 3 bases short and J 3 bases short, with 6 bases between. This CDR3 has 12 amino acids. The V gene's germline CDR1 is KGHSH and CDR2 LQKENI. CDR3 residues: CASSPYGYEQYF. The CDR3 DNA follows: TGTGCCAGCTCACCCTACGGCTACGAGCAGTACTTC.

The CDR3: CASALEGFGNSPLHF. The CDR3 DNA reads as TGTGCCAGCGCCCTTGAGGGGTTCGGCAATTCACCCCTCCACTTT. V gene TRBV12-3 or TRBV12-4 combines with J gene TRBJ1-6; tentatively, D is TRBD1 (5 bases). Trimming stripped 8 bases from V and 7 bases from J, with 18 bases between. CDR3 length: 15 amino acids.

Points on this clonotype: The junction does not match germline at one end; this may be a read error. The chain employs TRBV6-5 and TRBJ2-1, with D tentatively TRBD2 (6 bases). CDR1 and CDR2 from the germline V gene are MNHEY and SVGAGI. The CDR3 covers 11 residues. CDR3 nucleotide sequence: TGTGCCAGCAGGGAGGGAACTTGGGTGGTCTTC. Encoded protein: CASREGTWVVF.

In nucleotides, the CDR3 is TGTGCCAGCAGCGGCAAGGGGCAGGCCTCCAACGTCCTGACTTTC. It yields the protein CASSGKGQASNVLTF. V gene TRBV7-9 combines with J gene TRBJ2-6; maybe TRBD1 (5 bases). Germline CDR1 SEHNR, CDR2 FQNEAQ (reference sequence). V was shortened by 5 bases and J by 8 bases, with 16 bases between the two germline ends. The CDR3 consists of 15 residues.

The V gene is TRBV4-3, the J gene TRBJ2-1; possibly TRBD2 for D (5 bases). This CDR3 contains 16 residues. Trimming removed 0 bases at V and 5 bases at J, with 14 bases between. The V gene's germline CDR1 is LGHNA and CDR2 YSLEER. The CDR3 is CASSQEGGSPHNEQFF. The CDR3 bases are TGCGCCAGCAGCCAAGAAGGTGGGAGTCCCCACAATGAGCAGTTCTTC.

This clonotype was detected a few times. This chain links TRBV20-1 with TRBJ2-3; 15 nucleotides match TRBD2. There are 22 residues in the CDR3. Unmatched junction bases numbered 28, after V lost 6 bases and J lost 6 bases. CDR1 and CDR2 from the germline V gene are DFQATT and SNEGSKA (reference sequence). The CDR3 DNA is TGCAGTGCCCCTGCACCCCGGACTAGCGGGAGGGCCGATAGTTTGTTCCCGGATACGCAGTATTTT. Protein sequence: CSAPAPRTSGRADSLFPDTQYF.

This chain uses TRBV12-3 or TRBV12-4 with TRBJ1-4; 8 positions match TRBD1. The CDR3 spans 16 residues. The ends lost 1 base at V and 0 bases at J; junction bases unmatched: 1. The CDR3 is CASSLGTGTTNEKLFF. CDR3 bases: TGTGCCAGCAGTTTAGGGACAGGGACAACTAATGAAAAACTGTTTTTT.

This clonotype was counted only a few times. V usage is TRBV20-1 and J usage is TRBJ2-3; possibly TRBD1 or TRBD2 for D (5 bases each). Per the germline V gene, CDR1 is DFQATT and CDR2 is SNEGSKA (reference sequence). This CDR3 contains 13 residues. Trimming removed 6 bases from V and 0 bases from J, with 10 bases in between. CDR3 sequence: CSAIRDSTDTQYF. DNA for the CDR3: TGCAGTGCAATAAGGGACAGCACAGATACGCAGTATTTT.

This clonotype was counted between two and nine times. The CDR3 DNA sequence: TGTGCCAGCAGCCATGGGCCGACTAGCAGTGTCTCCTACGAGCAGTACTTC. Its translation: CASSHGPTSSVSYEQYF. The gene calls are TRBV3-1 and TRBJ2-7, with 7 bases aligning to TRBD2. There are 17 residues in the CDR3. V shed 3 bases, J shed 0 bases, and the junction held 11 bases outside the gene matches. Per the germline V gene, CDR1 is LGHDT and CDR2 is YNNKEL (reference sequence).

This clonotype was seen a handful of times. The chain couples TRBV2 to TRBJ1-1, with D perhaps TRBD1 (5 bases). The germline CDR1 and CDR2 sequences are SNHLY and FYNNEI. This CDR3 comprises 14 residues. Between the trimmed V and J ends, which lost 4 bases and 4 bases, there was a span of 13 bases. The CDR3: CASSVIVGATEAFF. The DNA for the CDR3 is TGTGCCAGCAGTGTAATCGTCGGGGCCACTGAAGCTTTCTTT.

J is TRBJ2-7 and V is TRBV11-2, with D possibly being TRBD1 (6 bases). V was clipped by 7 bases and J by 1 base, with 11 bases between them. Germline V gives CDR1 SGHAT, CDR2 FQNNGV. There are 13 residues in the CDR3. The CDR3 DNA sequence: TGTGCCAGCAAGACGACAGGTTCCTACGAGCAGTACTTC. It translates to CASKTTGSYEQYF.

This clonotype was seen more than once but under ten times. The chain has TRBV30 and TRBJ2-7, with 7 nucleotides matching TRBD1. Per germline, CDR1 GTSNPN and CDR2 SVGIG (reference sequence). The trim removed 3 bases at V and 0 bases at J, leaving 2 bases unmatched. CDR3 size: 13 residues. The CDR3 DNA reads TGTGCCTGGAGGGACAGGAGCTCCTACGAGCAGTACTTC. Its protein is CAWRDRSSYEQYF. Supplemented by reference TRBV30 and TRBJ2-7, the full variable domain reads SQTIHQWPATLVQPVGSPLSLECTVEGTSNPNLYWYRQAAGRGLQLLFYSVGIGQISSEVPQNLSASRPQDRQFILSSKKLLLSDSGFYLCAWRDRSSYEQYFGPGTRLTVT.

The genes are TRBV28 and TRBJ2-7; TRBD2 might be the D (5 bases). Germline CDR1 reads MDHEN; CDR2 reads SYDVKM. The ends were cut back, 4 bases at V and 12 bases at J, with 19 bases in the middle. The CDR3 contains 13 residues. CDR3 loop: CASSSHLALSRYF. Here the CDR3 DNA reads TGTGCCAGCAGTTCCCACCTAGCTCTCTCAAGGTACTTC.

This clonotype has a count of ten or more. The rearrangement joins TRBV7-9 to TRBJ1-1, with D possibly TRBD1 on 6 matching bases. Germline lookup yields CDR1 SEHNR and CDR2 FQNEAQ (reference sequence). The CDR3 sequence is 13 residues long. V was shortened by 1 base and J by 10 bases, with 13 bases between the two germline ends. The CDR3 DNA is TGTGCCAGCAGCTTAGATCGGGGGGCGAGAGCTTTCTTT. This encodes CASSLDRGARAFF.

The sample holds a few counts of this clonotype. V is TRBV3-1 and J is TRBJ2-1, with TRBD2 matching over 14 bases. Germline-derived CDR1 and CDR2 are LGHDT and YNNKEL (reference sequence). The V gene end was trimmed by 0 bases and the J gene end by 8 bases; junction bases not matched to a gene: 15. This CDR3 contains 20 residues. CDR3 sequence: CASSQESPKTSGGAVDEQFF. The CDR3, as DNA: TGTGCCAGCAGCCAAGAGTCCCCCAAGACTAGCGGGGGGGCAGTCGATGAGCAGTTCTTC.

Worth noting for this clonotype: At one end the junction does not follow the germline gene, possibly because of a read error. The V and J genes are TRBV20-1 and TRBJ1-5; 9 bases map to TRBD1. This CDR3 contains 18 residues. Germline CDR1 is DFQATT and CDR2 is SNEGSKA (reference sequence). This CDR3 is CCASVRQGEFYSNQPQHF. The CDR3 region has the DNA TGCTGTGCTAGTGTTAGACAGGGGGAATTCTATAGCAATCAGCCCCAGCATTTT.

The chain employs TRBV6-1 and TRBJ1-1; 8 positions match TRBD1. This CDR3 contains 16 residues. Germline assignment: CDR1 MNHNS and CDR2 SASEGT. The V segment lost 10 bases and the J segment 4 bases; nucleotides outside the gene matches: 17. The CDR3 DNA sequence: TGTGCCATCGATATCGGGACAGGATTTTCGGTCACTGAAGCTTTCTTT. Its protein product is CAIDIGTGFSVTEAFF.

This clonotype was seen just once. The chain links TRBV4-1 to TRBJ2-7; perhaps D is TRBD1 or TRBD2 (6 bases each). Germline V CDR1 and CDR2: MGHRA, YSYEKL. Trimming removed 0 bases from V and 2 bases from J, with 11 bases in between. This CDR3 contains 15 residues. CDR3 nucleotides: TGCGCCAGCAGCCAAGAGCGAGGGGGGACCTACGAGCAGTACTTC. It translates to CASSQERGGTYEQYF.